This T cell receptor beta chain was found in a study of T-cell memory formation after mild COVID-19. General observations from the study: Later expanders leaned CD4+, whereas day 15 to 85 contracting clones were balanced CD4/CD8.

Details on this clonotype: Its antigen is unidentified.

From 5'RACE with constant-segment primers came TCR alpha and TCR beta cDNA libraries that carried sample barcodes and UMIs. Via MiXCR, TCRdb re-called the 5' RACE reads, giving one row per CDR3 protein. This table holds approximately 400,000 distinct CDR3 sequences, roughly 26% found once. J gave up 1 base and V 1 base, and 12 bases lay outside the gene matches. The CDR3 runs to 19 residues. This TCR derives from an adult woman who had mild COVID-19 (a few samples of this study predate the infection). Cell type and time point are not known. Sequencing was performed on PBMCs or a T cell subset sorted from them (not recorded which). J is TRBJ1-3 and V is TRBV12-3 or TRBV12-4; 8 bases agree with TRBD1. The CDR3 nucleotides are TGTGCCAGCAGTTTAGGCGGCTCAACAGGGGGTTATTCTGGAAACACCATATATTTT. The encoded protein is CASSLGGSTGGYSGNTIYF.